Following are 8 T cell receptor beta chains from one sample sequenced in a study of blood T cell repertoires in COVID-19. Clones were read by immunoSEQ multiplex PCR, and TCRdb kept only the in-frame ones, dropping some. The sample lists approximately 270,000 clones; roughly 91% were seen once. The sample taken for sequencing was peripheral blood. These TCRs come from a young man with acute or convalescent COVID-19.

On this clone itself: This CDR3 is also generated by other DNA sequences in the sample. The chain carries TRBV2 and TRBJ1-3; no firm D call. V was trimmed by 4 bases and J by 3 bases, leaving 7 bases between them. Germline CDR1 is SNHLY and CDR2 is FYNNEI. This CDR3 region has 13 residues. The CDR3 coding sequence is TGTGCCAGCAGTGTTTACAGTGGAAACACCATATATTTT. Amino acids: CASSVYSGNTIYF.

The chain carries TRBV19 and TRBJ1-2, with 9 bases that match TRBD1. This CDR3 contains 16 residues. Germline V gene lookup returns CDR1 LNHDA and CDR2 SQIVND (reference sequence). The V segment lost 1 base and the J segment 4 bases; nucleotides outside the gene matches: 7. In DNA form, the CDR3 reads TGTGCCAGTAGTATAGGACAGGGACAGGGATCCTATGGCTACACCTTC. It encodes CASSIGQGQGSYGYTF.

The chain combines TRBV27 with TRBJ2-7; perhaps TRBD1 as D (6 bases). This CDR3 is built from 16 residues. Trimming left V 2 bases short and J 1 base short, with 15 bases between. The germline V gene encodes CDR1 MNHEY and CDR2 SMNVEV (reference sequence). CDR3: CASSLAGEWASYEQYF. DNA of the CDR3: TGTGCCAGCAGTTTAGCAGGGGAGTGGGCATCCTACGAGCAGTACTTC.

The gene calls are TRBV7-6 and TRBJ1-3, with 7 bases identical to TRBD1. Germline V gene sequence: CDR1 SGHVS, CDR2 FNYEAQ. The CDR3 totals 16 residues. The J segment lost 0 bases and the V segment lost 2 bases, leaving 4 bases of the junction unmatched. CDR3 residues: CASSLSGTVSGNTIYF. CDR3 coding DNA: TGTGCCAGCAGCTTATCCGGGACAGTCTCTGGAAACACCATATATTTT.

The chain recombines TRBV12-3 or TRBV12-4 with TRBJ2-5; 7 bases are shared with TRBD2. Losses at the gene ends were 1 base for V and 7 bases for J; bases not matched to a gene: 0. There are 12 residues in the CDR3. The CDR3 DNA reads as TGTGCCAGCAGTTTAGGCGGGAGGACCCAGTACTTC. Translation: CASSLGGRTQYF.

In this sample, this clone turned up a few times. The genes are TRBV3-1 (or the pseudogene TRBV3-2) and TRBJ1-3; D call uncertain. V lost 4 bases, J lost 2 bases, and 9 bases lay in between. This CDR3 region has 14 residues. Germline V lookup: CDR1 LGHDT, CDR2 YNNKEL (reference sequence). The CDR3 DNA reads TGTGCCAGCAGCCGGCGCCAGGCTGGAAACACCATATATTTT. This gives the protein CASSRRQAGNTIYF.

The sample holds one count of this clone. The CDR3, as DNA: TGTGCCAGCAGCTTAGTCGCGACAGGGGGCTACAATGAGCAGTTCTTC. Its protein product is CASSLVATGGYNEQFF. The gene calls are TRBV11-2 and TRBJ2-1; 9 bases are shared with TRBD1. J lost 3 bases, V lost 1 base, and 4 bases had no gene match. Germline loops: CDR1 SGHAT, CDR2 FQNNGV. The CDR3 totals 16 residues.

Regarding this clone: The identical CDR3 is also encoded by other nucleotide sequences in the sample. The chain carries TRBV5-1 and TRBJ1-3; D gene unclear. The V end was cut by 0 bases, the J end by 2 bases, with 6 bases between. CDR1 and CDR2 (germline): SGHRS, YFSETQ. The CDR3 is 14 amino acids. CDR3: CASSLDNPGNTIYF. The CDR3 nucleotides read TGCGCCAGCAGCTTGGACAACCCTGGAAACACCATATATTTT.